A single sample gave rise to the 32 T cell receptor beta chains below, sequenced in a study of T cell responses to AZD1222 COVID-19 vaccine. Sequencing was performed with immunoSEQ multiplex PCR; in TCRdb, only in-frame clones are kept and a portion is missing. This table holds over 130,000 clones, roughly 92% found once. The sequencing here drew on peripheral blood, taken on day 0 of AZD1222 vaccination. Every receptor here comes from an adult in good health.

The rearrangement links TRBV5-8 to TRBJ1-2; the match to TRBD1 covers 10 bases. Germline CDR1 SGHTS, CDR2 YDEGEE. Trimming took 1 base from V and 6 from J; bases not matched to a gene: 6. The CDR3 sequence is 15 residues long. CDR3 sequence reads: CASSLFLGTGDGYTF. CDR3 coding DNA: TGTGCCAGCAGCTTGTTTTTGGGGACAGGGGATGGCTACACCTTC.

The chain recombines TRBV14 with TRBJ2-3; D is unresolved. Trimming cost V 0 bases and J 1 base, with 8 bases left between them. CDR3 length equals 15 residues. Germline V gene lookup returns CDR1 SGHDN and CDR2 FVKESK. This chain's CDR3 is CASSQETDGTDTQYF. Written as DNA, the CDR3 is TGTGCCAGCAGCCAAGAGACGGACGGCACAGATACGCAGTATTTT.

V gene TRBV19 combines with J gene TRBJ1-1, with unresolved D. This CDR3 is 13 amino acids long. Germline values: CDR1 LNHDA, CDR2 SQIVND (reference sequence). Trimming shortened V by 4 bases and J by 6 bases, and 12 bases separated the two germline ends. The CDR3 protein is CASSNRVVAEAFF. The CDR3 region has the DNA TGTGCCAGTAGTAATAGGGTTGTCGCTGAAGCTTTCTTT.

The J gene is TRBJ2-5, the V gene TRBV14, with D possibly matching TRBD1 (6 bases). The germline gives CDR1 SGHDN, CDR2 FVKESK. The CDR3 length is 15 residues. The germline V and J ends were trimmed by 0 bases and 4 bases, with 12 bases remaining between them. In DNA, the CDR3 is TGTGCCAGCAGCCAAGATTGGGGACACTTAGAGACCCAGTACTTC. It yields the protein CASSQDWGHLETQYF.

V usage is TRBV19 and J usage is TRBJ1-5; D is perhaps TRBD1 (5 bases). In germline, CDR1 is LNHDA, CDR2 SQIVND (reference sequence). V lost 6 bases and J 7 bases, leaving 16 bases between the germline ends. The CDR3 has 14 residues. The DNA of the CDR3 is TGTGCCAGTAGGCCCGGAGGCTGGGGCCAGCCCCAGCATTTT. Translated, it gives CASRPGGWGQPQHF.

This clone counts as medium-sized (0.01 to 0.1%). V usage is TRBV7-2 and J usage is TRBJ2-1; 14 bases map to TRBD2. The CDR3 loop spans 15 amino acids. J lost 6 bases, V lost 5 bases, and 3 bases had no gene match. Per germline, CDR1 SGHTA and CDR2 FQGNSA. The CDR3: CASSLGLAGGNEQFF. The DNA for the CDR3 is TGTGCCAGCAGCCTAGGACTAGCGGGGGGCAATGAGCAGTTCTTC. Looking up the rest from reference TRBV7-2 and TRBJ2-1 gives the full variable domain: GAGVSQSPSNKVTEKGKDVELRCDPISGHTALYWYRQSLGQGLEFLIYFQGNSAPDKSGLPSDRFSAERTGGSVSTLTIQRTQQEDSAVYLCASSLGLAGGNEQFFGPGTRLTVL.

The rearrangement links TRBV2 to TRBJ1-1; unclear D gene. V lost 5 bases, J lost 1 base, and 11 bases lay in between. Germline CDR1 reads SNHLY; CDR2 reads FYNNEI. This CDR3 is 14 amino acids long. CDR3 sequence (DNA): TGTGCCAGCAGTTCCCGGGCTGCGAACACTGAAGCTTTCTTT. Its translation: CASSSRAANTEAFF.

The rearrangement uses TRBV29-1 and TRBJ1-2, with 10 bases lining up with TRBD1. Germline CDR1 reads SQVTM; CDR2 reads ANQGSEA. Germline trimming cut 6 bases from V and 10 bases from J; bases unmatched to any gene: 14. The CDR3 loop spans 14 amino acids. The CDR3 region is CSVARQGALPFYTF. The CDR3 DNA sequence: TGCAGCGTCGCCCGACAGGGGGCACTCCCGTTCTACACCTTC. Full variable domain (missing parts from reference TRBV29-1 and TRBJ1-2): SAVISQKPSRDICQRGTSLTIQCQVDSQVTMMFWYRQQPGQSLTLIATANQGSEATYESGFVIDKFPISRPNLTFSTLTVSNMSPEDSSIYLCSVARQGALPFYTFGSGTRLTVV.

CDR3 protein: CASSLARQPPAAQYF. DNA for the CDR3: TGTGCCAGCAGTTTAGCCAGACAGCCCCCCGCGGCCCAGTACTTC. J is TRBJ2-5 and V is TRBV28, with D perhaps TRBD1 (5 bases). The CDR3 contains 15 residues. Trimming removed 2 bases at V and 9 bases at J, with 19 bases between. Germline loops: CDR1 MDHEN, CDR2 SYDVKM.

The V call is TRBV7-8, the J call TRBJ1-1; no clear D gene. V lost 7 bases and J lost 2, with 11 bases in between. Germline V CDR1 and CDR2: SGHVS, FQNEAQ. The CDR3 consists of 13 residues. CDR3 bases: TGTGCCAGCATCGTATCTCCTAACACTGAAGCTTTCTTT. Its translation is CASIVSPNTEAFF.

This rearrangement joins TRBV3-1 (or the pseudogene TRBV3-2) to TRBJ1-1, with D possibly TRBD1 on 6 matching bases. V was clipped by 5 bases and J by 7 bases, with 17 bases between them. The germline CDR1 and CDR2 sequences are LGHDT and YNNKEL (reference sequence). The CDR3 covers 14 residues. CDR3 sequence: CASSFQGQTIEAFF. The CDR3 coding sequence is TGTGCCAGCAGCTTCCAAGGACAGACAATTGAAGCTTTCTTT.

The rearrangement joins TRBV9 to TRBJ1-2; D uncertain. Germline V lookup: CDR1 SGDLS, CDR2 YYNGEE. V lost 0 bases to trimming and J lost 4 bases, with 10 bases between them. This CDR3 is built from 14 residues. This CDR3 reads CASSVDWGSYGYTF. The CDR3 DNA is TGTGCCAGCAGCGTAGATTGGGGAAGCTATGGCTACACCTTC.

This clone was seen a single time. The chain recombines TRBV21-1 with TRBJ2-2; the table's D call, TRBD1, was not checked against the DNA. TRBV21-1 is deemed a pseudogene. The CDR3 spans 15 residues. CDR3 sequence (DNA): TGTGCCAGCAGCAAAGGGACAGGGGGCCCCGGGGAGCTGTTTTTT. It translates to CASSKGTGGPGELFF.

V gene TRBV12-3 or TRBV12-4 combines with J gene TRBJ2-2; D is unclear. Between the trimmed V and J ends, which lost 4 bases and 5 bases, there was a span of 2 bases. The CDR3 covers 11 residues. CDR3 DNA sequence: TGTGCCAGCAGTTGGACCGGGGAGCTGTTTTTT. Translation: CASSWTGELFF.

V gene TRBV19 combines with J gene TRBJ1-2; 10 positions match TRBD1. The ends lost 1 base at V and 8 bases at J; junction bases unmatched: 4. There are 14 residues in the CDR3. Germline CDR1 and CDR2: LNHDA and SQIVND (reference sequence). Written as DNA, the CDR3 is TGTGCCAGTAGTATAGTCGGACAGGGGGACGGCTACACCTTC. As protein: CASSIVGQGDGYTF. Full variable domain (remainder filled in from reference TRBV19 and TRBJ1-2): DGGITQSPKYLFRKEGQNVTLSCEQNLNHDAMYWYRQDPGQGLRLIYYSQIVNDFQKGDIAEGYSVSREKKESFPLTVTSAQKNPTAFYLCASSIVGQGDGYTFGSGTRLTVV.

This clone was recorded once. The chain uses TRBV7-9 and TRBJ2-7; maybe TRBD1 (6 bases). Germline assignment: CDR1 SEHNR and CDR2 FQNEAQ (reference sequence). V shed 5 bases and J shed 2 bases, with 13 bases lying between them. The CDR3 sequence is 14 residues long. CDR3 sequence: CASSPTTGTYEQYF. CDR3 in DNA: TGTGCCAGCAGCCCGACGACAGGTACCTACGAGCAGTACTTC.

The V and J genes are TRBV6-5 and TRBJ1-4, with no clear D. CDR3 length equals 16 residues. Germline values: CDR1 MNHEY, CDR2 SVGAGI. The V end lost 0 bases, the J end lost 0 bases, and 8 bases lay between the germline ends. CDR3 bases: TGTGCCAGCAGTTACTCCTACAGTTCAACTAATGAAAAACTGTTTTTT. Translating gives CASSYSYSSTNEKLFF.

V is TRBV29-1 and J is TRBJ2-7, with a possible D match to TRBD2 (6 bases). The V end lost 7 bases, the J end lost 2 bases, and 12 bases lay between the germline ends. Per the germline V gene, CDR1 is SQVTM and CDR2 is ANQGSEA. The CDR3 is 12 amino acids. CDR3 loop: CSAGLDAYEQYF. The CDR3 region has the DNA TGCAGCGCGGGACTGGATGCCTACGAGCAGTACTTC.

The V call is TRBV19, the J call TRBJ1-1; D may be TRBD1 (6 bases). CDR1 LNHDA and CDR2 SQIVND come from the germline V gene (reference sequence). There are 14 residues in the CDR3. Between the trimmed V and J ends, which lost 8 bases and 1 base, there was a span of 14 bases. The CDR3: CASRDGGPNTEAFF. The CDR3 DNA sequence: TGTGCCAGTCGAGACGGGGGGCCGAACACTGAAGCTTTCTTT.

The chain employs TRBV27 and TRBJ1-5; 8 bases agree with TRBD1. The V gene's germline CDR1 is MNHEY and CDR2 SMNVEV (reference sequence). V shed 4 bases, J shed 4 bases, and the junction held 12 bases outside the gene matches. The CDR3 covers 17 residues. The DNA for the CDR3 is TGTGCCAGCAGTTCGTTGGCAGGGGGCGAGGAGAATCAGCCCCAGCATTTT. The encoded protein is CASSSLAGGEENQPQHF.

The V and J genes are TRBV5-1 and TRBJ2-5, with TRBD2 matching over 8 bases. The CDR3 has 17 amino acids. The V and J ends lost 4 bases and 2 bases, in that order; junction bases with no gene match: 13. The germline V gene has CDR1 SGHRS and CDR2 YFSETQ. The CDR3 is CASSPGWDGGGQETQYF. The CDR3, as DNA: TGCGCCAGCAGCCCGGGTTGGGATGGCGGGGGGCAAGAGACCCAGTACTTC.

V and J are TRBV9 and TRBJ1-2, with 7 bases matching TRBD1. The V gene end was trimmed by 4 bases and the J gene end by 0 bases; junction bases not matched to a gene: 12. The CDR3 is 17 residues long. The germline gives CDR1 SGDLS, CDR2 YYNGEE. The CDR3 coding sequence is TGTGCCAGCAGCCGTCAGGGGGGGCAACTTACTAACTATGGCTACACCTTC. It yields the protein CASSRQGGQLTNYGYTF. Based on the CDR3 plus reference TRBV9 and TRBJ1-2, the full variable domain is DSGVTQTPKHLITATGQRVTLRCSPRSGDLSVYWYQQSLDQGLQFLIQYYNGEERAKGNILERFSAQQFPDLHSELNLSSLELGDSALYFCASSRQGGQLTNYGYTFGSGTRLTVV.

A single count supports this clone. V and J are TRBV20-1 and TRBJ1-3; 8 bases are shared with TRBD1. The germline CDR1 and CDR2 sequences are DFQATT and SNEGSKA (reference sequence). V lost 3 bases and J lost 0; bases outside the gene matches: 1. The CDR3 loop spans 14 amino acids. The CDR3 spells CSASTGGSGNTIYF. In DNA form, the CDR3 reads TGCAGTGCTAGTACAGGGGGCTCTGGAAACACCATATATTTT.

The gene calls are TRBV28 and TRBJ2-1; 8 nucleotides match TRBD2. The CDR3 has 17 residues. Germline values: CDR1 MDHEN, CDR2 SYDVKM. The J segment lost 8 bases and the V segment lost 1 base, leaving 13 bases of the junction unmatched. The CDR3 reads CASSLSSGTSPPHEQFF. CDR3 coding DNA: TGTGCCAGCAGTTTATCCTCCGGGACTAGTCCCCCGCATGAGCAGTTCTTC.

This chain joins TRBV3-1 (or the pseudogene TRBV3-2) and TRBJ1-2, with D possibly being TRBD1 (5 bases). Trimming removed 5 bases from V and 5 bases from J, with 15 bases in between. This CDR3 is built from 14 residues. The V gene's germline CDR1 is LGHDT and CDR2 YNNKEL (reference sequence). In DNA form, the CDR3 reads TGTGCCAGCAGCAGACAGACATTCACTTATGGCTACACCTTC. Its translation is CASSRQTFTYGYTF.

CDR3 loop: CASRPIDRPNTGELFF. CDR3 nucleotide sequence: TGTGCCAGCAGACCCATAGACAGACCCAACACCGGGGAGCTGTTTTTT. V and J are TRBV28 and TRBJ2-2; TRBD1 is a possible D gene (5 bases). V lost 6 bases, J lost 2 bases, and 16 bases lay in between. The germline CDR1 and CDR2 sequences are MDHEN and SYDVKM. The CDR3 extends over 16 amino acids. Drawing the rest from reference TRBV28 and TRBJ2-2, the complete variable domain is DVKVTQSSRYLVKRTGEKVFLECVQDMDHENMFWYRQDPGLGLRLIYFSYDVKMKEKGDIPEGYSVSREKKERFSLILESASTNQTSMYLCASRPIDRPNTGELFFGEGSRLTVL.

This sequence joins TRBV4-1 and TRBJ1-1; the D gene is possibly TRBD1 (6 bases). The germline V gene encodes CDR1 MGHRA and CDR2 YSYEKL. V lost 4 bases and J lost 3, with 15 bases in between. The CDR3 loop spans 15 amino acids. CDR3: CASSPQAGVHTEAFF. The CDR3 DNA reads as TGCGCCAGCAGCCCCCAGGCAGGGGTCCACACTGAAGCTTTCTTT.

V and J are TRBV5-4 and TRBJ1-6, with D tentatively TRBD1 (6 bases). Germline V gene data show CDR1 as SGHNT and CDR2 as YYREEE (reference sequence). The CDR3 is 14 residues long. Trimming took 3 bases from V and 7 from J, leaving 11 bases between them. CDR3 bases: TGTGCCAGCAGCTCCGGGACACTAAATTCACCCCTCCACTTT. The encoded protein is CASSSGTLNSPLHF.

The chain employs TRBV9 and TRBJ2-2, with D possibly being TRBD2 (6 bases). Germline CDR1 and CDR2: SGDLS and YYNGEE. This CDR3 is built from 15 residues. Trimming removed 2 bases from V and 3 bases from J, with 11 bases in between. For the CDR3, the DNA is TGTGCCAGCAGCGTTTCTAGCGCCCACACCGGGGAGCTGTTTTTT. It is translated as CASSVSSAHTGELFF.

The chain is built from TRBV15 and TRBJ1-5; D is unclear. The germline CDR1 and CDR2 sequences are LNHNV and YYDKDF (reference sequence). There are 16 residues in the CDR3. Between the trimmed V and J ends, which lost 0 bases and 0 bases, there was a span of 9 bases. The CDR3 nucleotides read TGTGCCACCAGCAGAGAAGGGCAGTATAGCAATCAGCCCCAGCATTTT. This encodes CATSREGQYSNQPQHF.

J is TRBJ2-7 and V is TRBV28; 11 nucleotides match TRBD2. V lost 0 bases and J lost 7; bases outside the gene matches: 8. Germline assignment: CDR1 MDHEN and CDR2 SYDVKM. This CDR3 has 16 amino acids. CDR3 nucleotide sequence: TGTGCCAGCAGTTTATGGTTAGCGGGAGGGCCGGGGGAGCAGTACTTC. This translates into CASSLWLAGGPGEQYF.

This clone showed up just once. The chain couples TRBV7-2 to TRBJ2-1; 11 bases agree with TRBD2. V lost 1 base to trimming and J lost 11 bases; unmatched junction nucleotides: 1. The length of the CDR3 is 13 residues. Germline V gene data show CDR1 as SGHTA and CDR2 as FQGNSA. CDR3 in DNA: TGTGCCAGCAGCTTAGAGACTAGCGGGAAGCAGTTCTTC. It codes for CASSLETSGKQFF. Looking up the rest from reference TRBV7-2 and TRBJ2-1 gives the full variable domain: GAGVSQSPSNKVTEKGKDVELRCDPISGHTALYWYRQSLGQGLEFLIYFQGNSAPDKSGLPSDRFSAERTGGSVSTLTIQRTQQEDSAVYLCASSLETSGKQFFGPGTRLTVL.